The clone carrying this T cell receptor (beta chain) was seen a handful of times. Its antigen is currently unknown. The PCR made use of 60 Vbeta and 13 Jbeta primers. Assay used: immunoSEQ multiplex PCR; TCRdb lists only in-frame clones, some missing. The table includes about 160,000 clones, about three quarters detected once. The record originates from a study of cytomegalovirus exposure and HLA in healthy donors. Study-wide results and caveats: The presence/absence work took it that sequencing depth was about the same across donors. Most TCRs appeared rarely, but some public TCRs recurred in many donors. Later on, an analysis tied approximately 17,000 TCR beta sequences to HLA alleles at 0.05 false discovery rate.

The germline V and J ends were trimmed by 7 bases and 4 bases, with 8 bases remaining between them. Germline CDR1 and CDR2: MNHNY and SVGAGI (reference sequence). The CDR3 consists of 12 residues. Healthy bone marrow donors made up the cohort. The genes are TRBV6-6 and TRBJ1-3, with D unresolved. This receptor was identified in a female donor in good health and CMV-seronegative. The sample was PBMCs. Here the CDR3 DNA reads TGTGCCAGCACCGCAGCGGGAAACACCATATATTTT. Amino acid sequence: CASTAAGNTIYF.